This T cell receptor (beta chain) comes out of a study of blood T cell repertoires in COVID-19 (dated by TCRdb to between 2020 and 2021). For the wider study: Samples covering the acute and convalescent phases of COVID-19 were provided by collaborators in the United States, Italy and Spain. The material from the prospective study consisted of cDNA or gDNA derived from T cells, B-cell-depleted T cells, or PBMCs. Subjects who had been exposed to COVID-19, were actively infected with it, or had recovered from it provided the deeply sampled blood TCRbeta repertoires that made up the dataset. The repertoires were released in a freely available public database intended as a resource for research on the immune response to SARS-CoV-2. The samples were drawn from two sources: the first 160 participants of the ongoing ImmuneRACE study, and fewer than 1,500 subjects contributed by 6 global collaborators. A de-identified subject ID, COVID-19 status, age in years and sex were almost always included in the sample metadata. Where available, HLA class I and class II types were taken from metadata supplied by the sample provider and were not determined by assay-based typing. Overall study results and their limits: Clinical and demographic metadata were provided uncurated, with the amount varying by source and participant.

Collaborating institutions collected whole blood in K2EDTA tubes following their own protocols. Collaborator samples were shipped for TCRbeta analysis as frozen whole blood, isolated PBMCs, or DNA extracted from either sample type. TCRbeta CDR3 regions were amplified from genomic DNA using the immunoSEQ Assay, a bias-controlled multiplex PCR. On the study's bioinformatics: The number of nucleated cells in each sample was estimated by amplification of reference gene primers within the assay. To quantify the absolute abundance of each unique TCRbeta CDR3 rearrangement, sequence reads were collapsed and filtered. For each sample, productive Simpson clonality was calculated as the square root of Simpson's diversity index over productive rearrangements. TCRdb mirrors the immuneACCESS table, restricted to in-frame sequences. Some clones are absent from its copies; in checked studies, under half trace to an unresolved V gene, and the reason for the others is unknown. V, J and clone size derive from that table, while D and trimming were established from the DNA sequence. The sample contains about 99,000 clones, 84% of them found a single time. The top ten constitute roughly 2% of the sample.

Germline trimming: 6 bases from V, 4 bases from J; junction bases outside gene matches: 8. CDR1 and CDR2 are drawn from the germline V gene: MGHDK, SYGVNS. Inclusive of the bounding cysteine and phenylalanine, the CDR3 is 15 residues long. Only the CDR3 portion is preserved as DNA: 45 bases, with reading frame beginning at the first base. In regard to this clone: No antigen is known for it. No clone much larger than this one lies a single base away; base qualities are absent.

The V and J genes are TRBV25-1 and TRBJ2-2, with 7 central nucleotides matching TRBD1. The source material was peripheral blood. The TCR was taken from a man between 65 and 85 years old with active or convalescent COVID-19. The nucleotide sequence reads TGTGCCAGCAGCCAAACCCGACAGGGCACCGGGGAGCTGTTTTTT. The resulting protein is CASSQTRQGTGELFF.